A single sample gave rise to the 9 T cell receptor beta chains below, sequenced in a study of blood T cell repertoires in COVID-19. Sequencing was performed with immunoSEQ multiplex PCR; in TCRdb, only in-frame clones are kept and a portion is missing. The data contain 150,000 to 200,000 clones, approximately 86% of them singletons. Sample: peripheral blood. Receptors originate from a man in his fifties with active or convalescent COVID-19.

The rearrangement uses TRBV24-1 and TRBJ2-7; D is possibly TRBD1 (5 bases). V gave up 6 bases and J gave up 4 bases, with 12 bases separating them. Germline assignment: CDR1 KGHDR and CDR2 SFDVKD. The CDR3 is 13 residues long. The chain's CDR3 is CATSRAGMYEQYF. The CDR3 DNA sequence: TGTGCCACCAGTCGGGCAGGGATGTACGAGCAGTACTTC.

In its sample, this clone was seen a few times. The gene calls are TRBV7-3 and TRBJ2-1, with TRBD1 matching 9 bases. The CDR3 is made up of 16 amino acids. Trimming removed 6 bases from V and 13 bases from J; junction bases left unmatched: 19. Germline V CDR1 and CDR2: SGHTA, FQGTGA. The CDR3 region has the DNA TGTGCCAGCAGTCCCGCCGGGACAGGGAAGGGTGAGACACAGTTCTTC. It translates to CASSPAGTGKGETQFF.

The chain links TRBV12-3 or TRBV12-4 to TRBJ2-5, with D maybe TRBD1 (5 bases). V shed 5 bases and J shed 0 bases, with 7 bases lying between them. The CDR3 is made up of 13 amino acids. The DNA for the CDR3 is TGTGCCAGCAGTACAGGCTACCAAGAGACCCAGTACTTC. This codes for CASSTGYQETQYF.

The J gene is TRBJ2-1, the V gene TRBV5-6; D is possibly TRBD2 (5 bases). CDR3 length: 17 residues. The V end lost 0 bases, the J end lost 0 bases, and 13 bases lay between the germline ends. Germline V CDR1 and CDR2: SGHDT, YYEEEE. The CDR3 loop reads CASSLARTGSSYNEQFF. CDR3 DNA: TGTGCCAGCAGCTTGGCCCGCACGGGGAGCTCCTACAATGAGCAGTTCTTC.

The CDR3 protein is CAWSLLKETQYF. The CDR3 DNA reads as TGTGCCTGGAGTCTACTTAAAGAGACCCAGTACTTC. This chain uses TRBV30 with TRBJ2-5; no clear D. The V gene's germline CDR1 is GTSNPN and CDR2 SVGIG (reference sequence). The CDR3 runs 12 residues. Deletions cut 2 bases from V and 3 bases from J, with 7 bases between.

The rearrangement links TRBV28 to TRBJ2-1, with D possibly TRBD2 on 5 matching bases. CDR3 length: 12 amino acids. V dropped 3 bases and J dropped 7 bases, with 7 bases sitting between them. Germline CDR1 is MDHEN and CDR2 is SYDVKM. The CDR3 DNA sequence: TGTGCCAGCAGTTTTGAGCGGAATGAGCAGTTCTTC. It encodes CASSFERNEQFF.

The CDR3 here is CASSDLRVKSSYNEQFF. In nucleotides, the CDR3 is TGCGCCAGCAGTGATTTGAGGGTTAAGAGCTCCTACAATGAGCAGTTCTTC. The rearrangement uses TRBV10-1 and TRBJ2-1; perhaps TRBD2 as D (5 bases). The CDR3 runs 17 residues. The V end lost 3 bases, the J end lost 0 bases, and 15 bases lay between the germline ends. The germline CDR1 and CDR2 sequences are WNHNN and SYGVQD (reference sequence).

The chain employs TRBV7-2 and TRBJ1-6, with TRBD1 matching over 8 bases. Germline loops: CDR1 SGHTA, CDR2 FQGNSA. The trim removed 1 base at V and 7 bases at J, leaving 0 bases unmatched. The CDR3 has 14 amino acids. The CDR3 here is CASSLGTGNSPLHF. The CDR3 nucleotides read TGTGCCAGCAGCTTAGGGACAGGGAATTCACCCCTCCACTTT.

The chain employs TRBV5-5 and TRBJ1-4; 8 bases are a match to TRBD1. Germline loops: CDR1 SGHKS, CDR2 YYEKEE (reference sequence). The trim removed 4 bases at V and 2 bases at J, leaving 4 bases unmatched. The CDR3 spans 15 residues. Written as DNA, the CDR3 is TGTGCCAGCAGCCTACGACAGGGGACTAATGAAAAACTGTTTTTT. It yields the protein CASSLRQGTNEKLFF.